This T cell receptor beta chain originates from a study of T cells in Graves' hyperthyroidism and ophthalmopathy. The overall study: Peripheral blood specimens were obtained at initial diagnosis, prior to any treatment.

TCR beta CDR3 regions were amplified from RNA transcripts. The TCR CDR3 first-round RT-PCR relied on the HTBI primer set. MiXCR was run by TCRdb on the multiplex PCR reads, yielding one entry per CDR3 protein. The sample carries a few hundred thousand distinct CDR3 sequences, 20% recorded once. Turning to this clonotype: The antigen remains undetermined.

Clinical symptoms, serum thyroxine and TRAb, thyroid ultrasound and orbital computed tomography were used for the diagnoses. Study-wide results and limits: A 13 V-J model separated ophthalmopathy from stable hyperthyroidism.

Sequenced material: blood. The TCR originated in a man between 18 and 35 years old with Graves' hyperthyroidism.

CDR3 nucleotide sequence: TGTGCCAGCAGCCCGGGGACAGTTGGAAACACCATATATTTT. The encoded protein is CASSPGTVGNTIYF. This chain links TRBV9 with TRBJ1-3; 7 bases are a match to TRBD1. V dropped 4 bases and J dropped 3; count of bases not matched to a gene: 4. Looked up from germline, CDR1 is SGDLS and CDR2 is YYNGEE. This CDR3 is 14 amino acids long. The full variable domain, completed using reference TRBV9 and TRBJ1-3, is DSGVTQTPKHLITATGQRVTLRCSPRSGDLSVYWYQQSLDQGLQFLIQYYNGEERAKGNILERFSAQQFPDLHSELNLSSLELGDSALYFCASSPGTVGNTIYFGEGSWLTVV.